These 31 T cell receptor beta chains came from one sample sequenced in a study of blood T cell repertoires in COVID-19. Clones were read by immunoSEQ multiplex PCR, and TCRdb kept only the in-frame ones, dropping some. The data contain approximately 31,000 clones, 90% of them singletons. Sequenced input: peripheral blood. Receptor source: a man aged 60-69 years with active COVID-19.

This rearrangement joins TRBV28 to TRBJ1-2; D may be TRBD1 (5 bases). This CDR3 has 13 residues. Trimming stripped 8 bases from V and 7 bases from J, with 17 bases between. CDR1 and CDR2 (germline): MDHEN, SYDVKM. The CDR3 region has the DNA TGTGCCAGCGATTATGGGCAGGGCGTTGGCTACACCTTC. This sequence encodes CASDYGQGVGYTF.

The CDR3 loop reads CASRPGLAGGPRRFF. In DNA, the CDR3 is TGTGCCAGCAGGCCCGGGCTAGCGGGGGGGCCCCGGAGGTTCTTC. V is TRBV2 and J is TRBJ2-1, with 12 bases identical to TRBD2. Trimming took 6 bases from V and 15 from J; bases not matched to a gene: 15. This CDR3 region has 15 residues. CDR1 and CDR2 from the germline V gene are SNHLY and FYNNEI. The full variable domain, completed using reference TRBV2 and TRBJ2-1, is EPEVTQTPSHQVTQMGQEVILRCVPISNHLYFYWYRQILGQKVEFLVSFYNNEISEKSEIFDDQFSVERPDGSNFTLKIRSTKLEDSAMYFCASRPGLAGGPRRFFGPGTRLTVL.

The chain couples TRBV28 to TRBJ1-6; D is possibly TRBD1 (6 bases). This CDR3 is 17 amino acids long. V dropped 2 bases and J dropped 7 bases, with 18 bases sitting between them. From germline, CDR1 is MDHEN and CDR2 SYDVKM. CDR3 in amino acids: CASSLAGQTFLNSPLHF. CDR3 nucleotides: TGTGCCAGCAGTTTAGCTGGACAGACGTTTTTAAATTCACCCCTCCACTTT. Full variable domain (outside the CDR3, taken from reference TRBV28 and TRBJ1-6): DVKVTQSSRYLVKRTGEKVFLECVQDMDHENMFWYRQDPGLGLRLIYFSYDVKMKEKGDIPEGYSVSREKKERFSLILESASTNQTSMYLCASSLAGQTFLNSPLHFGNGTRLTVT.

The chain is built from TRBV7-9 and TRBJ2-7; 7 bases are a match to TRBD2. V gave up 1 base and J gave up 0 bases; unmatched junction bases: 0. Germline CDR1 is SEHNR and CDR2 is FQNEAQ (reference sequence). CDR3 length: 14 amino acids. CDR3 nucleotides: TGTGCCAGCAGCTTAGGGGACTACTCCTACGAGCAGTACTTC. The encoded protein is CASSLGDYSYEQYF.

The genes are TRBV27 and TRBJ2-1; 9 nucleotides align to TRBD1. The CDR3 has 15 amino acids. Trimming took 4 bases from V and 4 from J; bases not matched to a gene: 5. Germline CDR1 and CDR2: MNHEY and SMNVEV (reference sequence). Here the CDR3 reads CASSSGTGIYNEQFF. Here the CDR3 DNA reads TGTGCCAGCAGTTCCGGGACAGGGATTTACAATGAGCAGTTCTTC.

The rearrangement links TRBV27 to TRBJ1-6; D not resolved. The CDR3 sequence is 14 residues long. Trimming left V 4 bases short and J 2 bases short, with 6 bases between. Germline CDR1 is MNHEY and CDR2 is SMNVEV (reference sequence). The CDR3 loop is CASSSYPYNSPLHF. For the CDR3, the DNA is TGTGCCAGCAGTTCCTACCCCTATAATTCACCCCTCCACTTT.

This chain connects TRBV10-1 to TRBJ2-7, with TRBD2 as a possible D gene (6 bases). Trimming took off 2 bases at V and 4 bases at J, with 18 bases between the two ends. Germline CDR1 reads WNHNN; CDR2 reads SYGVQD (reference sequence). The CDR3 spans 16 residues. The CDR3 sequence is CASSETPGTGPYEQYF. The DNA of the CDR3 is TGCGCCAGCAGTGAGACCCCCGGGACTGGACCTTACGAGCAGTACTTC.

The chain employs TRBV4-1 and TRBJ2-4, with D perhaps TRBD2 (6 bases). CDR3 size: 14 residues. The V end was cut by 2 bases, the J end by 4 bases, with 9 bases between. From germline, CDR1 is MGHRA and CDR2 YSYEKL. The CDR3, as DNA: TGCGCCAGCAGCCAACCCGGGGGAAAAAACATTCAGTACTTC. The encoded protein is CASSQPGGKNIQYF.

V and J are TRBV5-1 and TRBJ1-2; D gene unclear. Germline V gives CDR1 SGHRS, CDR2 YFSETQ. V gave up 4 bases and J gave up 3 bases, with 7 bases separating them. CDR3 size: 12 residues. The CDR3 spells CASSAEYYGYTF. The CDR3 DNA sequence: TGCGCCAGCAGCGCCGAGTACTATGGCTACACCTTC. Variable domain in full (rest from reference TRBV5-1 and TRBJ1-2): KAGVTQTPRYLIKTRGQQVTLSCSPISGHRSVSWYQQTPGQGLQFLFEYFSETQRNKGNFPGRFSGRQFSNSRSEMNVSTLELGDSALYLCASSAEYYGYTFGSGTRLTVV.

The chain joins TRBV5-1 to TRBJ1-1; a possible D gene is TRBD1 (6 bases). The CDR3 runs 15 residues. Per the germline V gene, CDR1 is SGHRS and CDR2 is YFSETQ. V gave up 0 bases and J gave up 12 bases, with 21 bases separating them. In nucleotides, the CDR3 is TGCGCCAGCAGCTTGGCGGGGTATTCAGGGGATTCGTCTTTCTTT. This sequence encodes CASSLAGYSGDSSFF.

The chain joins TRBV27 to TRBJ2-4; 7 bases are a match to TRBD1. The CDR3 is 14 amino acids. Trimming removed 5 bases from V and 1 base from J; junction bases left unmatched: 2. Per the germline V gene, CDR1 is MNHEY and CDR2 is SMNVEV (reference sequence). The CDR3 region is CASSQQGAKNIQYF. CDR3 in DNA: TGTGCCAGCAGTCAACAGGGGGCCAAAAACATTCAGTACTTC.

This clone is classed as medium-sized. This chain connects TRBV7-9 to TRBJ1-4, with 9 bases that match TRBD1. With V trimmed by 5 bases and J by 6 bases, 7 bases remained unmatched. The CDR3 is 15 amino acids. Germline V CDR1 and CDR2: SEHNR, FQNEAQ (reference sequence). CDR3 sequence reads: CASSPTTGGDEKLFF. The CDR3 DNA is TGTGCCAGCAGCCCTACGACAGGGGGGGATGAAAAACTGTTTTTT.

The gene calls are TRBV7-2 and TRBJ1-1; TRBD1 matches 7 bases. The CDR3 has 14 residues. Germline trimming cut 5 bases from V and 3 bases from J; bases unmatched to any gene: 6. Germline values: CDR1 SGHTA, CDR2 FQGNSA. The CDR3 bases are TGTGCCAGCAGCCCAGGGGGTTTCGACACTGAAGCTTTCTTT. Its protein is CASSPGGFDTEAFF.

This rearrangement joins TRBV6-6 to TRBJ1-4; 7 bases fit TRBD1. The length of the CDR3 is 15 residues. Germline CDR1 and CDR2: MNHNY and SVGAGI (reference sequence). The junction had 7 bases not matched to a gene; V was cut back by 7 bases and J by 2 bases. The CDR3 is CASTTTGVTNEKLFF. CDR3 DNA sequence: TGTGCCAGCACCACTACAGGGGTGACTAATGAAAAACTGTTTTTT.

The chain carries TRBV7-2 and TRBJ2-5, with D tentatively TRBD2 (5 bases). The CDR3 loop spans 15 amino acids. Germline loops: CDR1 SGHTA, CDR2 FQGNSA. V gave up 5 bases and J gave up 2 bases, with 15 bases separating them. The CDR3 spells CASSLTPDSQETQYF. The CDR3 DNA sequence: TGTGCCAGCAGCCTTACCCCGGACTCGCAAGAGACCCAGTACTTC.

The chain combines TRBV28 with TRBJ1-1; unclear D gene. Germline-derived CDR1 and CDR2 are MDHEN and SYDVKM. The CDR3 contains 13 residues. With 5 bases removed from V and 1 base from J, the gap between germline ends came to 8 bases. The CDR3 sequence is CASSPGRNTEAFF. The CDR3 region has the DNA TGTGCCAGCAGTCCGGGAAGGAACACTGAAGCTTTCTTT.

The chain recombines TRBV4-1 with TRBJ1-1; D call uncertain. The germline V gene encodes CDR1 MGHRA and CDR2 YSYEKL. CDR3 length equals 14 residues. V was shortened by 0 bases and J by 2 bases, with 7 bases between the two germline ends. The CDR3 sequence is CASSQDPGNTEAFF. In DNA, the CDR3 is TGCGCCAGCAGCCAAGATCCGGGAAACACTGAAGCTTTCTTT.

DNA for the CDR3: TGTGCCAGCAGTTCACCGGGACAGAGAGATCGAGAGACCCAGTACTTC. Protein product: CASSSPGQRDRETQYF. The rearrangement links TRBV27 to TRBJ2-5; 7 nucleotides line up with TRBD1. The germline gives CDR1 MNHEY, CDR2 SMNVEV (reference sequence). The CDR3 runs 16 residues. The V and J ends lost 4 bases and 4 bases, in that order; junction bases with no gene match: 12.

The CDR3 here is CASSYSGQGDEKLFF. The DNA of the CDR3 is TGTGCCAGCAGTTACTCGGGACAGGGTGATGAAAAACTGTTTTTT. The V and J genes are TRBV6-2 or TRBV6-3 and TRBJ1-4; 9 bases are shared with TRBD1. This CDR3 region has 15 residues. Germline CDR1 MNHEY, CDR2 SVGEGT. Trimming removed 0 bases from V and 6 bases from J; junction bases left unmatched: 2.

The chain recombines TRBV6-1 with TRBJ1-1, with TRBD1 matching 7 bases. The CDR3 consists of 14 residues. Germline V CDR1 and CDR2: MNHNS, SASEGT. With 3 bases clipped from V and 4 bases from J, the junction kept 5 bases outside the gene matches. The CDR3 loop is CASSDRPGGTEAFF. DNA of the CDR3: TGTGCCAGCAGTGATCGGCCAGGGGGCACTGAAGCTTTCTTT.

The rearrangement uses TRBV7-3 and TRBJ2-3; D is possibly TRBD2 (6 bases). Trimming cost V 4 bases and J 11 bases, with 16 bases left between them. CDR3 length equals 13 residues. CDR1 and CDR2 from the germline V gene are SGHTA and FQGTGA. Here the CDR3 reads CASSSDARGGQYF. DNA for the CDR3: TGTGCCAGCAGCTCCGACGCACGGGGAGGGCAGTATTTT.

The CDR3 sequence is CASSVTGKNEKLFF. The CDR3 coding sequence is TGTGCCAGCAGTGTGACAGGGAAAAATGAAAAACTGTTTTTT. This chain joins TRBV2 and TRBJ1-4; 7 bases map to TRBD1. The germline V gene has CDR1 SNHLY and CDR2 FYNNEI. V lost 4 bases and J lost 5; bases outside the gene matches: 4. This CDR3 has 14 residues.

Written as DNA, the CDR3 is TGTGCCAGCAGTGGTCTGGCTCCGGAGTCACCCCTCCACTTT. It specifies CASSGLAPESPLHF. The chain couples TRBV25-1 to TRBJ1-6; D remains unclear. The germline CDR1 and CDR2 sequences are MGHDK and SYGVNS. V was cut by 4 bases and J by 10 bases, with 14 bases left in between. The CDR3 is 14 residues long. Full variable domain (remainder filled in from reference TRBV25-1 and TRBJ1-6): EADIYQTPRYLVIGTGKKITLECSQTMGHDKMYWYQQDPGMELHLIHYSYGVNSTEKGDLSSESTVSRIRTEHFPLTLESARPSHTSQYLCASSGLAPESPLHFGNGTRLTVT.

V is TRBV10-3 and J is TRBJ2-7; a possible D gene is TRBD2 (6 bases). Deletions cut 4 bases from V and 3 bases from J, with 22 bases between. Per germline, CDR1 ENHRY and CDR2 SYGVKD. The CDR3 is made up of 17 amino acids. The CDR3 protein is CAISGYSGRTINYEQYF. Written as DNA, the CDR3 is TGTGCCATCAGTGGATACTCAGGCCGGACTATTAACTACGAGCAGTACTTC.

This chain connects TRBV12-3 or TRBV12-4 to TRBJ1-5; D remains ambiguous. Trimming took off 6 bases at V and 0 bases at J, with 6 bases between the two ends. This CDR3 region has 13 residues. The chain's CDR3 is CASSTTSNQPQHF. The CDR3 region has the DNA TGTGCCAGCAGCACAACTAGCAATCAGCCCCAGCATTTT.

The V call is TRBV7-9, the J call TRBJ1-4; no clear D gene. Deletions cut 4 bases from V and 5 bases from J, with 11 bases between. The CDR3 loop spans 14 amino acids. The germline CDR1 and CDR2 sequences are SEHNR and FQNEAQ (reference sequence). The CDR3 sequence: CASSSTGNNEKLFF. CDR3 bases: TGTGCCAGCAGCTCCACCGGGAACAATGAAAAACTGTTTTTT.

This clone occurred a few times. The chain carries TRBV4-3 and TRBJ1-1; D may be TRBD1 (5 bases). The germline V and J ends were trimmed by 0 bases and 4 bases, with 15 bases remaining between them. CDR3 length: 16 amino acids. CDR1 is LGHNA, CDR2 YSLEER, per germline. The DNA of the CDR3 is TGCGCCAGCAGCCAAGATAGGGGAGGGGTTGGCACTGAAGCTTTCTTT. Protein product: CASSQDRGGVGTEAFF.

This clone showed up just a few times. J is TRBJ2-1 and V is TRBV11-2, with TRBD2 matching 7 bases. This CDR3 has 18 residues. Germline V lookup: CDR1 SGHAT, CDR2 FQNNGV. With V trimmed by 0 bases and J by 10 bases, 18 bases remained unmatched. DNA of the CDR3: TGTGCCAGCAGCTTAGATCATCGGCGGGAGAGCTTCTACCGGGAGCAGTTCTTC. Protein sequence: CASSLDHRRESFYREQFF.

This chain links TRBV18 with TRBJ1-1; D is possibly TRBD1 (6 bases). V dropped 0 bases and J dropped 4 bases, with 12 bases sitting between them. CDR1 is KGHSH and CDR2 is LQKENI in the germline V gene. The CDR3 spans 15 residues. CDR3 coding DNA: TGTGCCAGCTCACCACCGTGGCAGGGGAGCACTGAAGCTTTCTTT. This translates into CASSPPWQGSTEAFF.

V is TRBV9 and J is TRBJ1-6, with TRBD1 as a possible D gene (6 bases). Per the germline V gene, CDR1 is SGDLS and CDR2 is YYNGEE. V was pared by 0 bases and J by 6 bases, with 16 bases between. There are 17 residues in the CDR3. The CDR3 is CASSVGGPGRTNSPLHF. For the CDR3, the DNA is TGTGCCAGCAGCGTAGGGGGGCCGGGACGTACTAATTCACCCCTCCACTTT.

This clone was picked up one time. This rearrangement joins TRBV7-2 to TRBJ2-7, with 8 bases matching TRBD1. The CDR3 contains 15 residues. From germline, CDR1 is SGHTA and CDR2 FQGNSA. V shed 1 base, J shed 2 bases, and the junction held 4 bases outside the gene matches. The CDR3 DNA sequence: TGTGCCAGCAGCTTAGGACCGGGACAGGCCTACGAGCAGTACTTC. The encoded protein is CASSLGPGQAYEQYF.